The 25 T cell receptor beta chains below were found in one sample sequenced in a study of blood T cell repertoires in COVID-19. Assay: immunoSEQ multiplex PCR; the TCRdb copy retains only in-frame clones and omits some. The table lists around 320,000 clones, roughly 89% of them singletons. The sequenced material came from peripheral blood. The source of these receptors is a woman younger than 45 with COVID-19, enrolled during active disease.

V and J are TRBV4-1 and TRBJ2-2; perhaps TRBD1 as D (5 bases). Trimming took off 3 bases at V and 7 bases at J, with 15 bases between the two ends. The V gene's germline CDR1 is MGHRA and CDR2 YSYEKL. This CDR3 is built from 15 residues. This chain's CDR3 is CASSHYFQGNGELFF. Here the CDR3 DNA reads TGCGCCAGCAGCCACTATTTTCAGGGAAACGGGGAGCTGTTTTTT.

The CDR3 DNA reads as TGTGCCAGCAGCTTTGGCGGGTGGTATGGCTACACCTTC. It codes for CASSFGGWYGYTF. The chain has TRBV7-2 and TRBJ1-2; D unresolved. CDR1 and CDR2 from the germline V gene are SGHTA and FQGNSA. The CDR3 consists of 13 residues. V was shortened by 3 bases and J by 5 bases, with 10 bases between the two germline ends.

The V gene is TRBV27, the J gene TRBJ2-3; D unclear. Germline loops: CDR1 MNHEY, CDR2 SMNVEV (reference sequence). The CDR3 has 13 residues. V was pared by 7 bases and J by 8 bases, with 16 bases between. The CDR3 spells CASISPERGTQYF. DNA of the CDR3: TGTGCCAGCATAAGCCCCGAGCGTGGTACGCAGTATTTT.

The gene calls are TRBV19 and TRBJ2-7, with D possibly TRBD1 on 6 matching bases. Germline V gives CDR1 LNHDA, CDR2 SQIVND (reference sequence). V lost 4 bases and J lost 4, with 20 bases in between. This CDR3 comprises 16 residues. CDR3 bases: TGTGCCAGTAGTAGACAGGACACCCCAGGGGAGTACGAGCAGTACTTC. Its translation is CASSRQDTPGEYEQYF.

The chain couples TRBV5-1 to TRBJ2-7, with D possibly TRBD2 on 5 matching bases. Per the germline V gene, CDR1 is SGHRS and CDR2 is YFSETQ. V was clipped by 4 bases and J by 3 bases, with 14 bases between them. This CDR3 has 14 amino acids. CDR3 sequence: CASSPEPGNYEQYF. For the CDR3, the DNA is TGCGCCAGCAGCCCCGAGCCGGGGAACTACGAGCAGTACTTC. The full variable domain, its missing parts supplied by reference TRBV5-1 and TRBJ2-7, is KAGVTQTPRYLIKTRGQQVTLSCSPISGHRSVSWYQQTPGQGLQFLFEYFSETQRNKGNFPGRFSGRQFSNSRSEMNVSTLELGDSALYLCASSPEPGNYEQYFGPGTRLTVT.

V usage is TRBV30 and J usage is TRBJ2-5; tentative D call: TRBD2 (5 bases). V dropped 1 base and J dropped 0 bases, with 9 bases sitting between them. This CDR3 region has 14 residues. Germline V CDR1 and CDR2: GTSNPN, SVGIG (reference sequence). CDR3 residues: CAWSADLYQETQYF. CDR3 nucleotides: TGTGCCTGGAGTGCGGACTTGTACCAAGAGACCCAGTACTTC.

The chain combines TRBV10-3 with TRBJ2-3; 8 bases agree with TRBD1. This CDR3 has 17 residues. V shed 4 bases and J 0 bases; nucleotides not matched to a gene: 9. CDR1 is ENHRY, CDR2 SYGVKD, per germline. CDR3 protein: CAISGHQGAFSTDTQYF. DNA for the CDR3: TGTGCCATCAGTGGTCACCAGGGGGCATTTAGCACAGATACGCAGTATTTT.

The V and J genes are TRBV20-1 and TRBJ1-5; 7 nucleotides line up with TRBD1. This CDR3 spans 16 amino acids. With 3 bases clipped from V and 10 bases from J, the junction kept 18 bases outside the gene matches. Germline V gene data show CDR1 as DFQATT and CDR2 as SNEGSKA (reference sequence). The DNA of the CDR3 is TGCAGTGCTAGTGTGGGTGTCGGGACAGCTCAGGGACCCCAGCATTTT. Translation: CSASVGVGTAQGPQHF.

The chain carries TRBV7-9 and TRBJ2-2; a weak D match, TRBD2 (5 bases). The V end was cut by 5 bases, the J end by 2 bases, with 15 bases between. CDR1 and CDR2 (germline): SEHNR, FQNEAQ (reference sequence). The CDR3 has 16 amino acids. Here the CDR3 DNA reads TGTGCCAGCAGCCCCCCGGCGAGGGCAAACACCGGGGAGCTGTTTTTT. It translates to CASSPPARANTGELFF.

This clone was detected once. The CDR3 here is CASSPPSGNQPQHF. The CDR3 coding sequence is TGTGCCAGCTCACCACCTTCGGGGAATCAGCCCCAGCATTTT. The chain employs TRBV18 and TRBJ1-5; D gene uncertain. V was pared by 0 bases and J by 4 bases, with 7 bases between. The CDR3 spans 14 residues. CDR1 and CDR2 from the germline V gene are KGHSH and LQKENI.

The gene calls are TRBV11-2 and TRBJ1-6, with D possibly being TRBD1 (5 bases). The CDR3 consists of 14 residues. Trimming left V 2 bases short and J 5 bases short, with 7 bases between. Looked up from germline, CDR1 is SGHAT and CDR2 is FQNNGV. The CDR3 nucleotides read TGTGCCAGCAGCTTAATGACAGATAATTCACCCCTCCACTTT. The encoded protein is CASSLMTDNSPLHF.

The chain links TRBV7-2 to TRBJ1-2; the D gene is possibly TRBD1 (6 bases). The CDR3 sequence is 15 residues long. V was clipped by 6 bases and J by 7 bases, with 21 bases between them. CDR1 and CDR2 (germline): SGHTA, FQGNSA. Written as DNA, the CDR3 is TGTGCCAGCAGTCGATTCCCAGCCGGGGACACTGGCTACACCTTC. It is translated as CASSRFPAGDTGYTF.

The CDR3 sequence: CASSYSASYGYTF. CDR3 DNA sequence: TGTGCCAGCAGTTACTCGGCATCCTATGGCTACACCTTC. The chain employs TRBV6-6 and TRBJ1-2; D ambiguous. V was clipped by 0 bases and J by 4 bases, with 6 bases between them. The CDR3 length is 13 residues. The germline gives CDR1 MNHNY, CDR2 SVGAGI (reference sequence).

The V call is TRBV11-2, the J call TRBJ2-5; 7 nucleotides align to TRBD1. Germline lookup yields CDR1 SGHAT and CDR2 FQNNGV. Trimming removed 3 bases from V and 5 bases from J; junction bases left unmatched: 3. CDR3 length equals 13 residues. CDR3 sequence reads: CASSFDRDETQYF. Here the CDR3 DNA reads TGTGCCAGCAGCTTTGACAGGGATGAGACCCAGTACTTC.

The chain joins TRBV7-9 to TRBJ1-4; D possibly corresponds to TRBD1 (6 bases). V shed 1 base and J shed 2 bases, with 11 bases lying between them. CDR3 length: 16 residues. Per the germline V gene, CDR1 is SEHNR and CDR2 is FQNEAQ (reference sequence). CDR3 amino acids: CASSLGRGATNEKLFF. CDR3 sequence (DNA): TGTGCCAGCAGCTTAGGTCGGGGGGCGACTAATGAAAAACTGTTTTTT.

The chain links TRBV6-5 to TRBJ1-2; 8 bases map to TRBD1. Trimming at V came to 7 bases and at J to 5 bases, leaving 6 bases not matched to a gene. The CDR3 contains 13 residues. From germline, CDR1 is MNHEY and CDR2 SVGAGI. The CDR3 region is CASISGQVYGYTF. The CDR3 region has the DNA TGTGCCAGCATTTCGGGACAGGTATATGGCTACACCTTC.

The V call is TRBV7-9, the J call TRBJ2-1; TRBD2 might be the D (6 bases). In germline, CDR1 is SEHNR, CDR2 FQNEAQ (reference sequence). There are 15 residues in the CDR3. V was clipped by 3 bases and J by 0 bases, with 9 bases between them. The CDR3 here is CASSFLRGSYNEQFF. CDR3 DNA sequence: TGTGCCAGCAGCTTTTTGCGGGGCTCCTACAATGAGCAGTTCTTC.

The V and J genes are TRBV5-6 and TRBJ2-1, with 8 bases aligning to TRBD2. J lost 8 bases, V lost 4 bases, and 11 bases had no gene match. Per germline, CDR1 SGHDT and CDR2 YYEEEE. This CDR3 comprises 15 residues. CDR3 region: CASSPTGSGADEQFF. CDR3 DNA sequence: TGTGCCAGCAGCCCGACGGGTAGCGGGGCTGATGAGCAGTTCTTC.

The chain links TRBV7-9 to TRBJ1-3; no firm D call. The CDR3 totals 16 residues. In germline, CDR1 is SEHNR, CDR2 FQNEAQ (reference sequence). Trimming left V 3 bases short and J 4 bases short, with 16 bases between. The DNA of the CDR3 is TGTGCCAGCAGCTTCCCCCTACCTCCACTCGGAAACACCATATATTTT. It is translated as CASSFPLPPLGNTIYF.

V usage is TRBV27 and J usage is TRBJ2-1; TRBD2 matches at 9 bases. The V gene end was trimmed by 0 bases and the J gene end by 8 bases; junction bases not matched to a gene: 5. Per the germline V gene, CDR1 is MNHEY and CDR2 is SMNVEV (reference sequence). This CDR3 contains 15 residues. CDR3 loop: CASSLSAGGGDEQFF. The CDR3 DNA reads TGTGCCAGCAGTTTATCAGCGGGGGGAGGCGATGAGCAGTTCTTC.

The V call is TRBV12-5, the J call TRBJ2-3; 8 bases align to TRBD2. Trimming at V came to 8 bases and at J to 9 bases, leaving 10 bases not matched to a gene. CDR3 length: 13 amino acids. Per germline, CDR1 LGHNT and CDR2 FRNRAP. The CDR3 is CASPGRGADTQYF. The CDR3 DNA sequence: TGTGCTAGTCCGGGGCGGGGGGCCGACACGCAGTATTTT.

CDR3 DNA sequence: TGTGCCAGCAGCCAAGGCGAGGAGGTGAAAGAGACCCAGTACTTC. This sequence encodes CASSQGEEVKETQYF. This chain joins TRBV3-1 (or the pseudogene TRBV3-2) and TRBJ2-5, with D possibly being TRBD2 (5 bases). V was pared by 1 base and J by 3 bases, with 12 bases between. Germline values: CDR1 LGHDT, CDR2 YNNKEL (reference sequence). The CDR3 covers 15 residues.

The V gene is TRBV10-3, the J gene TRBJ1-2; weak D call: TRBD1 (5 bases). Per germline, CDR1 ENHRY and CDR2 SYGVKD. This CDR3 spans 13 amino acids. The V end lost 7 bases, the J end lost 6 bases, and 15 bases lay between the germline ends. The CDR3 loop reads CAIKNWGGNGYTF. The CDR3 DNA reads TGTGCCATCAAGAATTGGGGGGGGAATGGCTACACCTTC.

This chain joins TRBV20-1 and TRBJ2-7, with D uncertain. V was pared by 3 bases and J by 2 bases, with 11 bases between. The V gene's germline CDR1 is DFQATT and CDR2 SNEGSKA (reference sequence). This CDR3 comprises 13 residues. CDR3 coding DNA: TGCAGTGCTAGTTTTGCGGCGCCCTACGAGCAGTACTTC. It specifies CSASFAAPYEQYF.

This clone occurred once. The rearrangement links TRBV7-2 to TRBJ1-3; 10 positions agree with TRBD1. Losses at the gene ends were 5 bases for V and 5 bases for J; bases not matched to a gene: 6. Germline CDR1 reads SGHTA; CDR2 reads FQGNSA. This CDR3 comprises 15 residues. CDR3 amino acids: CASSRTGGERNTIYF. CDR3 coding DNA: TGTGCCAGCAGCAGGACAGGGGGTGAGCGAAACACCATATATTTT.